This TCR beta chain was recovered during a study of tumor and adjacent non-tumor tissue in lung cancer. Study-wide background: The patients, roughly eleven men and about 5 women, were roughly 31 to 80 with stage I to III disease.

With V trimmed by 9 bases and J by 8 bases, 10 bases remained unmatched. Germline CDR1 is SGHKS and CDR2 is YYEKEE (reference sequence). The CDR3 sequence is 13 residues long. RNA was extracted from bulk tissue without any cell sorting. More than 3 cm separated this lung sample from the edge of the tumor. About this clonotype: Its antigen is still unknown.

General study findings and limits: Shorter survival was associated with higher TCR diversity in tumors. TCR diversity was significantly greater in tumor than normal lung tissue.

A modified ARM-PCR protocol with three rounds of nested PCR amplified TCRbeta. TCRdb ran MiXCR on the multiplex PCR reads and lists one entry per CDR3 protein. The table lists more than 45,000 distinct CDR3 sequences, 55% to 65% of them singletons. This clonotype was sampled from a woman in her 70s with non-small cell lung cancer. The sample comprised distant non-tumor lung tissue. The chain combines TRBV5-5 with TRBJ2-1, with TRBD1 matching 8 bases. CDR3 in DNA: TGTGCCAACACCGGACAGGGTGCATATGAGCAGTTCTTC. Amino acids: CANTGQGAYEQFF.